This entry lists 4 T cell receptor beta chains sequenced from one sample in a study of chemoradiotherapy in HPV16-positive cancers. Sequenced by immunoSEQ multiplex PCR; TCRdb stores in-frame clones only, minus some. Of 25,000 to 30,000 clones in the sample, roughly nine tenths were seen once. Sequenced material: blood, taken from a patient who underwent chemoradiotherapy. These receptors were taken from a human donor with HPV-associated anogenital cancer.

The chain has TRBV5-1 and TRBJ2-2; D may correspond to TRBD1 or TRBD2 (5 bases each). The CDR3 loop spans 13 amino acids. Trimming removed 5 bases at V and 4 bases at J, with 9 bases between. CDR1 and CDR2 from the germline V gene are SGHRS and YFSETQ. Here the CDR3 reads CASSLGGTGELFF. The CDR3 bases are TGCGCCAGCAGTCTTGGGGGCACCGGGGAGCTGTTTTTT.

V usage is TRBV30 and J usage is TRBJ2-2; 8 nucleotides align to TRBD1. The CDR3 extends over 12 amino acids. J lost 7 bases, V lost 3 bases, and 1 base had no gene match. Germline V lookup: CDR1 GTSNPN, CDR2 SVGIG (reference sequence). In DNA form, the CDR3 reads TGTGCCTGGAGAACAGGGGGCGGGGAGCTGTTTTTT. It is translated as CAWRTGGGELFF.

This sequence joins TRBV10-3 and TRBJ2-7; 9 bases are a match to TRBD2. This CDR3 contains 16 residues. J lost 5 bases, V lost 0 bases, and 8 bases had no gene match. CDR1 and CDR2 from the germline V gene are ENHRY and SYGVKD. The CDR3 spells CAISESRLAGNDEQYF. CDR3 bases: TGTGCCATCAGTGAGTCGCGTCTAGCGGGGAACGACGAGCAGTACTTC.

This chain joins TRBV5-1 and TRBJ2-3; TRBD2 might be the D (5 bases). The CDR3 contains 18 residues. Germline V gives CDR1 SGHRS, CDR2 YFSETQ. V dropped 0 bases and J dropped 2 bases, with 19 bases sitting between them. The CDR3 protein is CASSLGLGLALNTDTQYF. The DNA for the CDR3 is TGCGCCAGCAGCTTGGGTCTTGGGCTAGCCCTTAACACAGATACGCAGTATTTT.